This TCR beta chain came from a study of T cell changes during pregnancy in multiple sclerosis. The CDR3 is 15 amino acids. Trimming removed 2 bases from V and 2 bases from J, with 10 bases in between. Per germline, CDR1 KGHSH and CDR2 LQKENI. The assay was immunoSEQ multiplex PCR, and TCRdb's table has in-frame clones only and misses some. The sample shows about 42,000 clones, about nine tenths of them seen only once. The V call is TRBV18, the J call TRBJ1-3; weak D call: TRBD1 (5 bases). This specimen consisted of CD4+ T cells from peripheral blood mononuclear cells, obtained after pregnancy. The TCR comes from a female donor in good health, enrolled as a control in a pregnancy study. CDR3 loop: CASSPGAEPGNTIYF. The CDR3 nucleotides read TGTGCCAGCTCACCAGGGGCAGAACCTGGAAACACCATATATTTT.